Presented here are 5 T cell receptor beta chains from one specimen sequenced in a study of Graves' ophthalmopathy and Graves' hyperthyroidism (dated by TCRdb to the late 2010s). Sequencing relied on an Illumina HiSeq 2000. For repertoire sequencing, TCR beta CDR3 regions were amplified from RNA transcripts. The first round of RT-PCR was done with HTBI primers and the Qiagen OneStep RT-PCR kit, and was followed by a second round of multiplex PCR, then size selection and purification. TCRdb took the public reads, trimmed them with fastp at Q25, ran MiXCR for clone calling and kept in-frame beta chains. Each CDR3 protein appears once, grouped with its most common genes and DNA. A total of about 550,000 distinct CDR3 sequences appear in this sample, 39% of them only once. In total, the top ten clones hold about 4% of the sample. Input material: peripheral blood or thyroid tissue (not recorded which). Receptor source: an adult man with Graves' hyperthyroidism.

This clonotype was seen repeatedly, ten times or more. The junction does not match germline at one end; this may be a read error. As DNA, the CDR3 is TGTGCCAGCAGCTTAGAAGGGCGGATGAACACTGAAGCTTTCTTT. Translated, it gives CASSLEGRMNTEAFF. The rearrangement links TRBV12-3 or TRBV12-4 to TRBJ1-1, with unresolved D. The CDR3 is 15 residues long.

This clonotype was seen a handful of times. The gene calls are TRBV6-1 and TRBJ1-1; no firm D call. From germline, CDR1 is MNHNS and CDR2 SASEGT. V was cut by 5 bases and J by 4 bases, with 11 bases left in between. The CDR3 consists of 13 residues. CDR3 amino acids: CASSLTPLTEAFF. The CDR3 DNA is TGTGCCAGCAGTCTTACGCCACTCACTGAAGCTTTCTTT.

CDR3 DNA: TGCAGCAGTTCTCAGGGGCGGAATTCACCCCTCCACTTT. It is translated as CSSSQGRNSPLHF. V gene TRBV29-1 combines with J gene TRBJ1-6, with D perhaps TRBD1 (6 bases). CDR1 and CDR2 (germline): SQVTM, ANQGSEA. There are 13 residues in the CDR3. Trimming cost V 8 bases and J 7 bases, with 15 bases left between them.

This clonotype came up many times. As DNA, the CDR3 is TGCAGTGCTAGAGCACAGGGGAATGAAAAACTGTTTTTT. It codes for CSARAQGNEKLFF. The chain is built from TRBV20-1 and TRBJ1-4, with 7 nucleotides matching TRBD1. The CDR3 has 13 residues. The germline CDR1 and CDR2 sequences are DFQATT and SNEGSKA (reference sequence). The V and J ends lost 1 base and 5 bases, in that order; junction bases with no gene match: 1.

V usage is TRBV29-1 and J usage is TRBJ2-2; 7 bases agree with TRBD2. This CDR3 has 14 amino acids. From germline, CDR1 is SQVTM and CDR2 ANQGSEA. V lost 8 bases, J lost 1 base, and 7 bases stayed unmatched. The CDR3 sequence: CSSGEGRNTGELFF. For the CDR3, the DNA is TGCAGCAGTGGGGAGGGCAGGAACACCGGGGAGCTGTTTTTT.